This T cell receptor (beta chain) stems from a study of blood T cell repertoires in COVID-19. About the study: In each case, the material was cDNA or gDNA derived from T cells, B-cell-depleted T cells, or PBMCs.

Clones were read by immunoSEQ multiplex PCR, and TCRdb kept only the in-frame ones, dropping some. The sample shows around 380,000 clones, around 87% of them seen only once. The study assigned cohorts using participant-reported clinical history. CDR1 and CDR2 (germline): SGHRS, YFSETQ. This CDR3 spans 15 amino acids. Trimming shortened V by 3 bases and J by 1 base, and 11 bases separated the two germline ends. The sequenced material came from PBMCs or T cells enriched from blood (not recorded which). The chain recombines TRBV5-1 with TRBJ1-3, with D unresolved. The sequence was collected from a man aged 30 to 45 who had recovered from COVID-19. The CDR3 coding sequence is TGCGCCAGCAGCTCTGGAGCCCCGTCTGGAAACACCATATATTTT. Translation gives CASSSGAPSGNTIYF.